Included here is one T cell receptor beta chain sequence, with context. Generated by immunoSEQ multiplex PCR, the TCRdb table keeps only in-frame clones and is missing some. The data show around 140,000 clones, with 85% to 95% seen just once and 10% to 15% held by the top ten. This record comes from a study of control samples from healthy donors and cancer patients. Looked up from germline, CDR1 is SEHNR and CDR2 is FQNEAQ (reference sequence). V was shortened by 5 bases and J by 0 bases, with 11 bases between the two germline ends. The CDR3 loop spans 15 amino acids. This sequence was found in a man aged 40-50 years in good health. The sequenced material came from blood. The rearrangement links TRBV7-9 to TRBJ1-5, with D uncertain. The CDR3 loop reads CASSIGRYSNQPQHF. Written as DNA, the CDR3 is TGTGCCAGCAGCATCGGCCGTTATAGCAATCAGCCCCAGCATTTT. The variable domain in full, with the rest retrieved from reference TRBV7-9 and TRBJ1-5, is DTGVSQNPRHKITKRGQNVTFRCDPISEHNRLYWYRQTLGQGPEFLTYFQNEAQLEKSRLLSDRFSAERPKGSFSTLEIQRTEQGDSAMYLCASSIGRYSNQPQHFGDGTRLSIL.